These 20 T cell receptor beta chains were sequenced from one sample in a study of cytomegalovirus exposure and HLA in healthy donors. The PCR had 60 Vbeta and 13 Jbeta primers. TCRdb's table, derived via immunoSEQ multiplex PCR, lists solely in-frame clones and lacks some. The sample has just over 150,000 clones, 85% seen once. Sequenced: PBMCs. All receptors derive from a woman younger than 30 in good health and CMV-seronegative.

The chain combines TRBV29-1 with TRBJ1-2; 9 nucleotides line up with TRBD1. V trimming: 7 bases; J trimming: 0 bases; junction bases outside the gene matches: 3. Germline CDR1 and CDR2: SQVTM and ANQGSEA. This CDR3 has 13 residues. The CDR3 region has the DNA TGCAGCGCCGGACAGGGGACTAACTATGGCTACACCTTC. It specifies CSAGQGTNYGYTF.

This clone occurred once. The chain carries TRBV7-3 and TRBJ2-5, with 12 nucleotides matching TRBD1. The J call may not be correct, given that the DNA end is closer to TRBJ2-7. There are 13 residues in the CDR3. Germline lookup yields CDR1 SGHTA and CDR2 FQGTGA. As DNA, the CDR3 is TGTGCCAGCAGCCGGGACAGGGGGCGCGAGCAGTACTTC. Amino acids: CASSRDRGREQYF.

The gene calls are TRBV5-1 and TRBJ1-1; D might be TRBD1 (5 bases). Germline-derived CDR1 and CDR2 are SGHRS and YFSETQ. This CDR3 region has 15 residues. The V end was cut by 3 bases, the J end by 4 bases, with 16 bases between. Here the CDR3 reads CASSWGFAGGTEAFF. As DNA, the CDR3 is TGCGCCAGCAGCTGGGGTTTCGCCGGGGGCACTGAAGCTTTCTTT.

The chain carries TRBV5-1 and TRBJ2-7; 8 bases match TRBD2. Trimming took 4 bases from V and 4 from J; bases not matched to a gene: 13. This CDR3 contains 16 residues. Germline V gives CDR1 SGHRS, CDR2 YFSETQ. DNA for the CDR3: TGCGCCAGCAGCCCAGGGACGGTAGCGGGACAATACGAGCAGTACTTC. This sequence encodes CASSPGTVAGQYEQYF.

The genes are TRBV14 and TRBJ2-7, with a weak D call TRBD1 (5 bases). This CDR3 is 13 amino acids long. CDR1 SGHDN and CDR2 FVKESK come from the germline V gene. The germline V and J ends were trimmed by 1 base and 6 bases, with 10 bases remaining between them. The CDR3 nucleotides read TGTGCCAGCAGCCAAGTAGAAGGGGTCGAGCAGTACTTC. Translating it yields CASSQVEGVEQYF. The entire variable domain, with the rest obtained from reference TRBV14 and TRBJ2-7, is as follows: EAGVTQFPSHSVIEKGQTVTLRCDPISGHDNLYWYRRVMGKEIKFLLHFVKESKQDESGMPNNRFLAERTGGTYSTLKVQPAELEDSGVYFCASSQVEGVEQYFGPGTRLTVT.

V gene TRBV5-1 combines with J gene TRBJ1-2; 7 bases line up with TRBD1. The CDR3 covers 13 residues. After removal of 2 bases from V and 6 bases from J, the junction contained 4 bases not matched to a gene. CDR1 SGHRS and CDR2 YFSETQ come from the germline V gene. CDR3 coding DNA: TGCGCCAGCAGCTTCGGGACAGAAGATGGCTACACCTTC. It encodes CASSFGTEDGYTF.

The chain carries TRBV4-1 and TRBJ2-1; possibly TRBD2 for D (7 bases). Germline-derived CDR1 and CDR2 are MGHRA and YSYEKL. The V gene lost 4 bases and the J gene lost 8 bases, with 24 bases spanning the gap. This CDR3 contains 17 residues. The CDR3 sequence: CASSPRGQRGGRHEQFF. CDR3 bases: TGCGCCAGCAGCCCCCGGGGTCAGCGCGGGGGCAGGCATGAGCAGTTCTTC.

This clone has a handful of counts. The chain couples TRBV28 to TRBJ1-2; tentatively, D is TRBD1 (5 bases). V was cut by 2 bases and J by 1 base, with 11 bases left in between. This CDR3 has 15 residues. CDR1 is MDHEN, CDR2 SYDVKM, per germline. For the CDR3, the DNA is TGTGCCAGCAGTTTAGTAGGACAAAGTAACTATGGCTACACCTTC. This encodes CASSLVGQSNYGYTF.

This clone showed up just a few times. The chain links TRBV7-3 to TRBJ1-2; D is possibly TRBD1 (5 bases). This CDR3 is 15 amino acids long. Germline V gives CDR1 SGHTA, CDR2 FQGTGA. The V gene lost 5 bases and the J gene lost 4 bases, with 17 bases spanning the gap. CDR3 sequence (DNA): TGTGCCAGCAGCGCCAACCCCGACAGATTCTATGGCTACACCTTC. Residues: CASSANPDRFYGYTF.

The rearrangement links TRBV18 to TRBJ1-3, with 7 bases that match TRBD1. CDR3 length: 15 residues. Trimming at V came to 1 base and at J to 4 bases, leaving 4 bases not matched to a gene. Per germline, CDR1 KGHSH and CDR2 LQKENI. CDR3 DNA: TGTGCCAGCTCACCACAGGGGGCCGTCGGAAACACCATATATTTT. As protein: CASSPQGAVGNTIYF.

The V gene is TRBV5-1, the J gene TRBJ2-7, with 10 bases matching TRBD1. V lost 4 bases, J lost 5 bases, and 0 bases stayed unmatched. The CDR3 is 12 residues long. Looked up from germline, CDR1 is SGHRS and CDR2 is YFSETQ. The CDR3 coding sequence is TGCGCCAGCAGCGGGACAGGGGACGAGCAGTACTTC. Protein sequence: CASSGTGDEQYF.

The chain joins TRBV7-9 to TRBJ2-3; possible D gene TRBD1, 6 bases. In germline, CDR1 is SEHNR, CDR2 FQNEAQ (reference sequence). The ends were cut back, 5 bases at V and 0 bases at J, with 21 bases in the middle. The CDR3 contains 18 residues. The CDR3 here is CASSRTGFDLFSTDTQYF. The CDR3 nucleotides read TGTGCCAGCAGCCGCACAGGGTTTGACCTTTTTAGCACAGATACGCAGTATTTT.

The chain uses TRBV15 and TRBJ2-3; 10 bases align to TRBD2. The V segment lost 0 bases and the J segment 6 bases; nucleotides outside the gene matches: 9. CDR3 length: 17 amino acids. Germline V lookup: CDR1 LNHNV, CDR2 YYDKDF (reference sequence). The DNA for the CDR3 is TGTGCCACCAGCAGAGACGGTGAAGCGGGAGGGCCGGATACGCAGTATTTT. Its translation: CATSRDGEAGGPDTQYF.

V usage is TRBV11-3 and J usage is TRBJ2-5, with 9 nucleotides matching TRBD1. Germline trimming cut 5 bases from V and 5 bases from J; bases unmatched to any gene: 15. The CDR3 is 17 amino acids. Germline-derived CDR1 and CDR2 are SGHNT and YENEEA. The chain's CDR3 is CASSQSYQGQGAETQYF. CDR3 nucleotides: TGTGCCAGCAGCCAATCCTACCAGGGACAGGGAGCGGAGACCCAGTACTTC.

The V gene is TRBV2, the J gene TRBJ2-3; TRBD2 matches 15 bases. This CDR3 contains 21 residues. Germline assignment: CDR1 SNHLY and CDR2 FYNNEI. V lost 6 bases to trimming and J lost 3 bases; unmatched junction nucleotides: 19. CDR3 region: CASRRVGTSGRYMRGTDTQYF. The DNA for the CDR3 is TGTGCCAGCAGGAGGGTGGGGACTAGCGGGAGGTATATGAGGGGGACAGATACGCAGTATTTT.

The chain employs TRBV20-1 and TRBJ1-3; D uncertain. In germline, CDR1 is DFQATT, CDR2 SNEGSKA (reference sequence). This CDR3 is built from 11 residues. The CDR3 DNA is TGCAGCGGGAGCTCTGGAAACACCATATATTTT. The encoded protein is CSGSSGNTIYF.

The rearrangement uses TRBV30 and TRBJ2-7, with TRBD2 matching over 9 bases. The CDR3 sequence is 14 residues long. V lost 4 bases, J lost 6 bases, and 10 bases stayed unmatched. The germline CDR1 and CDR2 sequences are GTSNPN and SVGIG (reference sequence). The CDR3 reads CAWIRGGRAGEQYF. As DNA, the CDR3 is TGTGCCTGGATCCGGGGCGGGAGGGCAGGCGAGCAGTACTTC.

This clone was recorded only once. CDR3 in amino acids: CSAMGESTDTQYF. The CDR3 DNA sequence: TGCAGCGCCATGGGAGAGAGCACAGATACGCAGTATTTT. This rearrangement joins TRBV29-1 to TRBJ2-3; TRBD2 might be the D (5 bases). The CDR3 covers 13 residues. V was clipped by 7 bases and J by 0 bases, with 11 bases between them. Germline values: CDR1 SQVTM, CDR2 ANQGSEA.

CDR3 protein: CATSRDFGEQYF. The DNA for the CDR3 is TGTGCCACCAGCAGAGATTTCGGGGAGCAGTACTTC. The chain combines TRBV15 with TRBJ2-5; the D gene is possibly TRBD2 (5 bases). Trimming stripped 0 bases from V and 11 bases from J, with 10 bases between. Germline CDR1 LNHNV, CDR2 YYDKDF (reference sequence). The CDR3 covers 12 residues. Together with reference TRBV15 and TRBJ2-5, the CDR3 gives the full variable domain: DAMVIQNPRYQVTQFGKPVTLSCSQTLNHNVMYWYQQKSSQAPKLLFHYYDKDFNNEADTPDNFQSRRPNTSFCFLDIRSPGLGDTAMYLCATSRDFGEQYFGPGTRLLVL.

The chain carries TRBV6-1 and TRBJ2-4, with D possibly matching TRBD2 (7 bases). The CDR3 loop spans 13 amino acids. Per the germline V gene, CDR1 is MNHNS and CDR2 is SASEGT. V gave up 0 bases and J gave up 16 bases, with 16 bases separating them. The DNA for the CDR3 is TGTGCCAGCAGTGAAGCCCCGGGGGGCAGGACTTACTTC. Encoded protein: CASSEAPGGRTYF.